This T cell receptor (beta chain) was identified in a study of blood T cell repertoires in COVID-19 (dated by TCRdb to 2020 to 2021). Looking at the study overall: The collaborator samples originated in the United States, Italy and Spain and spanned the acute and convalescent phases of COVID-19. The prospective study material was composed of cDNA or gDNA derived from T cells, B-cell-depleted T cells, or PBMCs. The samples were drawn from two sources: the first 160 participants of the ongoing ImmuneRACE study, and fewer than 1,500 subjects contributed by 6 global collaborators. A freely available public database, intended as a resource for researchers studying the immune response to SARS-CoV-2, is where the repertoires were released. Sample metadata almost always included a de-identified subject ID, COVID-19 status, age in years and sex. The dataset comprised deeply sampled blood TCRbeta repertoires from subjects exposed to, actively infected with, or recovered from COVID-19. HLA class I and class II types, where available, came from metadata supplied by the sample provider rather than from assay-based typing. Findings and caveats that apply to the study as a whole: Clinical and demographic metadata were provided uncurated, with the amount varying by source and participant.

CDR1 and CDR2 (SGHNT, YENEEA) derive from the germline V gene. The CDR3 sequence holds 15 residues, the cysteine and phenylalanine included. Here the CDR3 DNA is all that survives: 45 bases in frame from base 1. V is cut back by 5 bases and J by 10 bases, with 13 bases in the junction unmatched. Regarding this clone: Its antigen has not been determined. Within one base of it there is no much larger clone, and no base qualities were kept.

TCRbeta CDR3 regions were amplified from genomic DNA by means of the immunoSEQ Assay, a bias-controlled multiplex PCR. In the authors' own workflow: Within the assay, amplification of reference gene primers was used to estimate how many nucleated cells each sample contained. To quantify the absolute abundance of each unique TCRbeta CDR3 rearrangement, sequence reads were collapsed and filtered. Productive Simpson clonality was computed per sample as the square root of Simpson's diversity index over productive rearrangements. As stored in TCRdb, this immuneACCESS dataset retains in-frame rearrangements with V and J assigned. A fraction of the clones does not appear; measured against another copy, unresolved V genes explain less than half of the discrepancy, and the remainder lacks a known reason. The V and J calls and the clone size are those of that table, but D and trimming were determined from the DNA. This sample holds more than 95,000 clones; roughly 84% were observed only once. The ten largest clonotypes hold roughly 13% of the sample.

The collaborating institutions used their own protocols to collect whole blood in K2EDTA tubes. For TCRbeta analysis, collaborator samples were shipped as frozen whole blood, as isolated PBMCs, or as DNA extracted from either sample type. This sequence uses TRBV11-3 and TRBJ2-3; 9 central nucleotides agree with TRBD1. The sample taken for sequencing was peripheral blood. This clonotype originated in a human donor in a cohort sampled during active or convalescent COVID-19. The CDR3 has the sequence CASSLKGTGKLSQYF. The sequence in DNA is TGTGCCAGCAGCCTTAAGGGGACAGGGAAGTTGTCGCAGTATTTT.